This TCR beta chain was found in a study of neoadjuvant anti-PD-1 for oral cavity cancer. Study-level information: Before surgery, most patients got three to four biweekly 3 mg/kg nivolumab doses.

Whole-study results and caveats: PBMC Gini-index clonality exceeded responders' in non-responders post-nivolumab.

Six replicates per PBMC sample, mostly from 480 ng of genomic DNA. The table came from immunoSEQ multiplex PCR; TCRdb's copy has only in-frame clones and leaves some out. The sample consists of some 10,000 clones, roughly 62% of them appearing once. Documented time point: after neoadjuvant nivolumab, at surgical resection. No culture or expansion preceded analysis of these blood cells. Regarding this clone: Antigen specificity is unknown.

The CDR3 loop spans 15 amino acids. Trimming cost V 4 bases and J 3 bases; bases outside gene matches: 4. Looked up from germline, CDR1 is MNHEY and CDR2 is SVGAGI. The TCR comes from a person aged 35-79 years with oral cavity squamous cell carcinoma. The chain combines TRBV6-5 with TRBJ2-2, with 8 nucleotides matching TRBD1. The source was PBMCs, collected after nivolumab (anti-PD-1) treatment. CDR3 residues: CASSLTGDHTGELFF. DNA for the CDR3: TGTGCCAGCAGTTTGACAGGGGATCACACCGGGGAGCTGTTTTTT.